This T cell receptor (beta chain) comes out of a study of blood T cell repertoires in COVID-19. Produced via immunoSEQ multiplex PCR; TCRdb's table is partial and in-frame only. Here the sample spans hundreds of thousands of clones, approximately 86% being singletons. There are 14 residues in the CDR3. Germline CDR1 and CDR2: KGHSH and LQKENI. V lost 3 bases and J lost 12; bases outside the gene matches: 6. The J gene is TRBJ2-6, the V gene TRBV18; 9 bases map to TRBD1. The sample consisted of peripheral blood. The receptor was isolated from a woman in her twenties or thirties who had recovered from COVID-19. Here the CDR3 reads CASSPLGQGSVLTF. Written as DNA, the CDR3 is TGTGCCAGCTCACCCTTGGGACAGGGCTCCGTCCTGACTTTC.